One and the same sample provided the 14 T cell receptor beta chains below, sequenced in a study of T cells in Graves' hyperthyroidism and ophthalmopathy (dated by TCRdb to between 2018 and 2021). The receptor library was made with multiplex PCR. Sequenced using an Illumina HiSeq 2000. The TCR beta CDR3 regions were amplified from the RNA transcripts. A first-round RT-PCR of the TCR CDR3 used the HTBI primer set with the Qiagen OneStep RT-PCR kit. TCRdb reanalyzed the raw reads on its own, using fastp at Q25 for trimming and MiXCR for clone calling, and kept in-frame beta chains. A single entry per CDR3 protein holds the most common genes and DNA from its merged rows. Recorded for this sample are about 96,000 distinct CDR3 sequences; around 52% of them occurred a single time. The top ten clonotypes cover around 27% of the sample. The material sequenced was blood. The receptors stem from a middle-aged woman with Graves' hyperthyroidism.

The chain uses TRBV20-1 and TRBJ1-5; perhaps TRBD1 as D (6 bases). Germline CDR1 and CDR2: DFQATT and SNEGSKA (reference sequence). The CDR3 runs 13 residues. V lost 3 bases and J lost 6, with 12 bases in between. As DNA, the CDR3 is TGCAGTGCTAGGAAGGGGGAGGCTCAGCCCCAGCATTTT. This encodes CSARKGEAQPQHF.

The rearrangement uses TRBV6-5 and TRBJ2-3, with 9 positions matching TRBD2. This CDR3 is built from 14 residues. The V gene's germline CDR1 is MNHEY and CDR2 SVGAGI. Trimming took 7 bases from V and 1 from J; bases not matched to a gene: 3. In DNA, the CDR3 is TGTGCCAGCAAAGGGACTAGCCGCACAGATACGCAGTATTTT. This translates into CASKGTSRTDTQYF.

There are a few counts of this clonotype. V gene TRBV7-2 combines with J gene TRBJ2-1, with 15 bases lining up with TRBD2. The length of the CDR3 is 19 residues. The J segment lost 6 bases and the V segment lost 5 bases, leaving 14 bases of the junction unmatched. Germline V lookup: CDR1 SGHTA, CDR2 FQGNSA. As DNA, the CDR3 is TGTGCCAGCAGCCGACGGGGACTAGCGGGAGGAAGGACGGGCAATGAGCAGTTCTTC. Amino acid sequence: CASSRRGLAGGRTGNEQFF.

As concerns this clonotype: Sequence at one end of the junction differs from germline and may be a read error. The chain links TRBV2 to TRBJ1-5; no firm D call. CDR3 length: 15 amino acids. Per the germline V gene, CDR1 is SNHLY and CDR2 is FYNNEI. CDR3 in amino acids: CVSSRMEVSNQLQHF. The CDR3 nucleotides are TGTGTCAGCAGCCGTATGGAAGTTAGCAATCAGCTCCAACATTTT. Drawing the rest from reference TRBV2 and TRBJ1-5, the complete variable domain is EPEVTQTPSHQVTQMGQEVILRCVPISNHLYFYWYRQILGQKVEFLVSFYNNEISEKSEIFDDQFSVERPDGSNFTLKIRSTKLEDSAMYFCVSSRMEVSNQLQHFGDGTRLSIL.

J is TRBJ1-2 and V is TRBV2; 9 bases are shared with TRBD1. The V segment lost 6 bases and the J segment 3 bases; nucleotides outside the gene matches: 5. From germline, CDR1 is SNHLY and CDR2 FYNNEI. The CDR3 has 14 residues. DNA of the CDR3: TGTGCCAGCAGCCACCGGGACAGGGACTATGGCTACACCTTC. As protein: CASSHRDRDYGYTF.

This clonotype came up many times. The rearrangement uses TRBV6-1 and TRBJ1-2; D not resolved. CDR1 is MNHNS, CDR2 SASEGT, per germline. Trimming left V 0 bases short and J 5 bases short, with 4 bases between. The CDR3 runs to 12 residues. This CDR3 reads CASSEALYGYTF. For the CDR3, the DNA is TGTGCCAGCAGTGAAGCACTTTATGGCTACACCTTC.

This clonotype was seen many times. This chain connects TRBV2 to TRBJ1-1; no firm D call. This CDR3 has 14 residues. Germline CDR1 SNHLY, CDR2 FYNNEI. V was shortened by 2 bases and J by 2 bases, with 9 bases between the two germline ends. CDR3 in amino acids: CASSEIGLNTEAFF. The CDR3, as DNA: TGTGCCAGCAGTGAAATCGGGTTAAACACTGAAGCTTTCTTT.

The chain links TRBV5-4 to TRBJ2-2, with TRBD2 matching 13 bases. V gave up 5 bases and J gave up 9 bases; unmatched junction bases: 7. The CDR3 spans 15 residues. The germline gives CDR1 SGHNT, CDR2 YYREEE (reference sequence). The CDR3, as DNA: TGTGCCAGCAGTTCCCGGACTAGCGGGAGCAGGGAGCTGTTTTTT. It specifies CASSSRTSGSRELFF.

J is TRBJ1-5 and V is TRBV7-2; possible D gene TRBD1, 6 bases. V lost 7 bases and J lost 7, with 14 bases in between. CDR1 is SGHTA and CDR2 is FQGNSA in the germline V gene. This CDR3 has 13 amino acids. CDR3 loop: CASTGQPSQPQHF. The CDR3 DNA reads TGTGCCAGCACTGGACAGCCTAGCCAGCCCCAGCATTTT.

V usage is TRBV13 and J usage is TRBJ2-7; D perhaps matches TRBD1 (7 bases). The ends were cut back, 5 bases at V and 2 bases at J, with 13 bases in the middle. CDR1 is PRHDT, CDR2 FYEKMQ, per germline (reference sequence). This CDR3 has 14 residues. DNA for the CDR3: TGTGCCAGCAGCCGAGACAGGGAGGCCTACGAGCAGTACTTC. Translating gives CASSRDREAYEQYF.

V usage is TRBV29-1 and J usage is TRBJ2-2, with TRBD2 matching over 10 bases. J was trimmed by 2 bases and V by 7 bases; bases with no gene match: 1. Germline lookup yields CDR1 SQVTM and CDR2 ANQGSEA. The CDR3 has 13 residues. The CDR3 spells CSGTSGNTGELFF. The CDR3 DNA follows: TGCAGCGGGACTAGCGGTAACACCGGGGAGCTGTTTTTT.

This clonotype has at least ten counts. The rearrangement joins TRBV20-1 to TRBJ2-2; TRBD2 aligns across 9 bases. Trimming cost V 7 bases and J 4 bases; bases outside gene matches: 4. This CDR3 comprises 13 residues. Germline-derived CDR1 and CDR2 are DFQATT and SNEGSKA (reference sequence). Written as DNA, the CDR3 is TGCAGTGTAGCGGGAGAAGGCACCGGGGAGCTGTTTTTT. Its protein is CSVAGEGTGELFF.

This clonotype has ten or more counts. V gene TRBV6-1 combines with J gene TRBJ2-7; D call uncertain. CDR1 is MNHNS, CDR2 SASEGT, per germline. V dropped 5 bases and J dropped 4 bases, with 9 bases sitting between them. The CDR3 runs to 12 residues. CDR3 DNA sequence: TGTGCCAGCAGTTCCTTCAGATACGAGCAGTACTTC. Its translation is CASSSFRYEQYF.

Remarks on this clonotype: This may come from a read error, since a much larger clone is one base off. The rearrangement uses TRBV7-9 and TRBJ1-2, with 8 bases matching TRBD1. Germline CDR1 is SEHNR and CDR2 is FQNEAQ (reference sequence). The CDR3 length is 14 residues. CDR3 sequence reads: CASSLHGQGNDYTF. CDR3 DNA sequence: TGCGCCAGCAGCCTCCACGGACAGGGTAATGACTACACCTTC.